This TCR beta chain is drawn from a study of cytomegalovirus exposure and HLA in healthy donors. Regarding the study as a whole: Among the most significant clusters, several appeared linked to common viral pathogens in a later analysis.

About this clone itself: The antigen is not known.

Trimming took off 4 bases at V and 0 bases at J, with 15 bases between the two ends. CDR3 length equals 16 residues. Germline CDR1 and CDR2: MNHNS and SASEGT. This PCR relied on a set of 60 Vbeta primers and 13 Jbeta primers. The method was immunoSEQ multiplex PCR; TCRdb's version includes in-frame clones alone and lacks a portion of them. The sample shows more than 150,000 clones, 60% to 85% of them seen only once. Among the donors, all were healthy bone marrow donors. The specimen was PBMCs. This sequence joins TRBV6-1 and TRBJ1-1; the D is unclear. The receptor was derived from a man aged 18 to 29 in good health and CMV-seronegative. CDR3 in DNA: TGTGCCAGCAGTGTCACCATACTAGGGATGAACACTGAAGCTTTCTTT. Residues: CASSVTILGMNTEAFF.